This TCR beta chain stems from a study of blood T cell repertoires in COVID-19. In the study overall: Acute and convalescent COVID-19 samples came from the United States, Italy and Spain. Sources were T cells, B-cell-depleted T cells, or PBMCs; the material itself was cDNA or gDNA.

V was trimmed by 5 bases and J by 6 bases, leaving 13 bases between them. This CDR3 spans 13 amino acids. CDR1 is SGHAT, CDR2 FQNNGV, per germline. In the source study's methods: The authors estimated nucleated cell counts from reference gene primer amplification. TCRdb's table, derived via immunoSEQ multiplex PCR, lists solely in-frame clones and lacks some. That table furnishes V, J and clone size, whereas the DNA furnished D and trimming. The data hold hundreds of thousands of clones, with around 90% observed a single time. Input material: peripheral blood. This clonotype originated in a man aged 60 to 69 who had recovered from COVID-19. This sequence joins TRBV11-2 and TRBJ1-1; unclear D gene. CDR3 amino acids: CASSLVPPAEAFF. Here the CDR3 DNA reads TGTGCCAGCAGCCTAGTTCCCCCTGCTGAAGCTTTCTTT.